This T cell receptor beta chain was obtained from a study of T cell clonotyping in hematopoietic cell transplantation. V shed 5 bases, J shed 3 bases, and the junction held 6 bases outside the gene matches. This CDR3 region has 15 residues. The germline CDR1 and CDR2 sequences are MNHEY and SVGAGI. The protocol was immunoSEQ multiplex PCR, while the TCRdb copy is restricted to in-frame clones and leaves out a portion. The data contain fewer than 6,000 clones, 72% of them seen just once; the ten biggest clones take up roughly a quarter. Regarding the study as a whole: Broader posttransplant TCR repertoire diversity was predicted by graft donor and pretransplant recipient Inverse Simpson Index values.

Turning to this clone: Its antigen is currently unknown.

This TCR was recovered from a female patient between 50 and 60 years old who had an allogeneic stem cell transplant, so the T cells may come from the graft donor. Some clones in this sample may be carry-over from other donors' samples. The chain combines TRBV6-5 with TRBJ2-3, with 9 positions matching TRBD1. This specimen consisted of PBMCs, obtained 100 days after allogeneic stem cell transplant. CDR3 sequence: CASSRKGTGTDTQYF. The CDR3 region has the DNA TGTGCCAGCAGTCGGAAAGGGACAGGGACAGATACGCAGTATTTT.